The 29 T cell receptor beta chains presented below share a single source sample, sequenced in a study of blood T cell repertoires in COVID-19. Sequencing was performed with immunoSEQ multiplex PCR; in TCRdb, only in-frame clones are kept and a portion is missing. The data hold about 33,000 clones, with roughly 87% observed a single time. The sequencing input was peripheral blood. These receptors were obtained from a man aged 60-69 years with acute or convalescent COVID-19.

The V gene is TRBV6-4, the J gene TRBJ2-1; D is perhaps TRBD2 (5 bases). Trimming stripped 8 bases from V and 0 bases from J, with 11 bases between. CDR3 size: 14 residues. In germline, CDR1 is MRHNA, CDR2 SNTAGT. The DNA for the CDR3 is TGTGCCAGCCGGAGGTCAACCTCCTACAATGAGCAGTTCTTC. It translates to CASRRSTSYNEQFF.

This chain connects TRBV6-5 to TRBJ1-2, with D unclear. V was trimmed by 2 bases and J by 7 bases, leaving 20 bases between them. The CDR3 loop spans 16 amino acids. Looked up from germline, CDR1 is MNHEY and CDR2 is SVGAGI. CDR3 in amino acids: CASSYGVAMGPGGYTF. CDR3 sequence (DNA): TGTGCCAGCAGTTACGGAGTCGCCATGGGTCCTGGTGGCTACACCTTC.

The V gene is TRBV30, the J gene TRBJ2-3; D is perhaps TRBD2 (6 bases). Trimming cost V 1 base and J 2 bases, with 10 bases left between them. CDR1 and CDR2 from the germline V gene are GTSNPN and SVGIG (reference sequence). This CDR3 has 14 residues. CDR3 in amino acids: CAWSEGRNTDTQYF. DNA for the CDR3: TGTGCCTGGAGTGAGGGGAGGAACACAGATACGCAGTATTTT. The whole variable domain, remainder taken from reference TRBV30 and TRBJ2-3, is SQTIHQWPATLVQPVGSPLSLECTVEGTSNPNLYWYRQAAGRGLQLLFYSVGIGQISSEVPQNLSASRPQDRQFILSSKKLLLSDSGFYLCAWSEGRNTDTQYFGPGTRLTVL.

CDR3 in amino acids: CASSLTSGDTQYF. DNA for the CDR3: TGCGCCAGCAGCTTGACTAGCGGAGATACGCAGTATTTT. This chain links TRBV5-1 with TRBJ2-3; 8 nucleotides agree with TRBD2. CDR1 is SGHRS and CDR2 is YFSETQ in the germline V gene. The CDR3 covers 13 residues. The J segment lost 5 bases and the V segment lost 1 base, leaving 0 bases of the junction unmatched.

This rearrangement joins TRBV27 to TRBJ2-7; 8 nucleotides line up with TRBD1. Germline CDR1 and CDR2: MNHEY and SMNVEV (reference sequence). Germline trimming cut 8 bases from V and 12 bases from J; bases unmatched to any gene: 24. The CDR3 runs to 16 residues. CDR3 DNA sequence: TGTGCCAGCCGTCCCCCCGAACCGGGACAGGAATTCCCGGGGTACGTC. It specifies CASRPPEPGQEFPGYV.

This sequence joins TRBV4-3 and TRBJ2-1, with a weak D call TRBD2 (5 bases). Germline assignment: CDR1 LGHNA and CDR2 YSLEER. This CDR3 is 16 amino acids long. Trimming removed 1 base from V and 0 bases from J, with 10 bases in between. DNA of the CDR3: TGCGCCAGCAGCCAAGTTGGAGGAAACTCCTACAATGAGCAGTTCTTC. This gives the protein CASSQVGGNSYNEQFF.

The chain links TRBV5-6 to TRBJ1-1; the D gene is possibly TRBD1 (6 bases). CDR3 length equals 15 residues. V dropped 4 bases and J dropped 1 base, with 14 bases sitting between them. Germline V gene data show CDR1 as SGHDT and CDR2 as YYEEEE. The CDR3 here is CASSGVGHKNTEAFF. DNA of the CDR3: TGTGCCAGCAGCGGGGTGGGACACAAGAACACTGAAGCTTTCTTT.

J is TRBJ1-1 and V is TRBV28, with TRBD1 matching over 8 bases. Per the germline V gene, CDR1 is MDHEN and CDR2 is SYDVKM. The J segment lost 5 bases and the V segment lost 3 bases, leaving 11 bases of the junction unmatched. CDR3 length: 16 amino acids. For the CDR3, the DNA is TGTGCCAGCAGTTTTTCCAGGGGGCGGTCGGGGACTGAAGCTTTCTTT. Translated, it gives CASSFSRGRSGTEAFF. The variable domain in full, completed from reference TRBV28 and TRBJ1-1, reads DVKVTQSSRYLVKRTGEKVFLECVQDMDHENMFWYRQDPGLGLRLIYFSYDVKMKEKGDIPEGYSVSREKKERFSLILESASTNQTSMYLCASSFSRGRSGTEAFFGQGTRLTVV.

This chain connects TRBV13 to TRBJ2-5; TRBD2 agrees at 9 bases. This CDR3 contains 15 residues. Germline CDR1 reads PRHDT; CDR2 reads FYEKMQ (reference sequence). Trimming removed 3 bases from V and 3 bases from J; junction bases left unmatched: 5. Written as DNA, the CDR3 is TGTGCCAGCAGCTTTAGCGGGAGAGATAAAGAGACCCAGTACTTC. It is translated as CASSFSGRDKETQYF.

The gene calls are TRBV24-1 and TRBJ2-3; TRBD1 matches 9 bases. The germline CDR1 and CDR2 sequences are KGHDR and SFDVKD. The V segment lost 4 bases and the J segment 3 bases; nucleotides outside the gene matches: 1. The CDR3 has 14 amino acids. CDR3 sequence reads: CATSEGQGTDTQYF. In DNA, the CDR3 is TGTGCCACCAGTGAAGGACAGGGGACAGATACGCAGTATTTT.

The chain is built from TRBV27 and TRBJ2-3, with 7 bases lining up with TRBD2. Germline loops: CDR1 MNHEY, CDR2 SMNVEV (reference sequence). The junction had 9 bases not matched to a gene; V was cut back by 0 bases and J by 3 bases. The CDR3 sequence is 17 residues long. The CDR3 loop is CASSLSVFAGETDTQYF. The DNA of the CDR3 is TGTGCCAGCAGTTTATCAGTCTTTGCGGGAGAGACAGATACGCAGTATTTT.

The chain joins TRBV29-1 to TRBJ1-5; D is possibly TRBD1 (6 bases). Between the trimmed V and J ends, which lost 5 bases and 7 bases, there was a span of 15 bases. Germline assignment: CDR1 SQVTM and CDR2 ANQGSEA. CDR3 length: 13 residues. CDR3 in DNA: TGCAGCGTTCAGGACAGCGCCAGCCAGCCCCAGCATTTT. Amino acid sequence: CSVQDSASQPQHF.

V is TRBV7-6 and J is TRBJ2-2; D gene uncertain. Germline V CDR1 and CDR2: SGHVS, FNYEAQ. Between the trimmed V and J ends, which lost 5 bases and 5 bases, there was a span of 3 bases. This CDR3 is built from 11 residues. The CDR3 nucleotides read TGTGCCAGCAGCCAAACCGGGGAGCTGTTTTTT. This gives the protein CASSQTGELFF. Looking up the rest from reference TRBV7-6 and TRBJ2-2 gives the full variable domain: GAGVSQSPRYKVTKRGQDVALRCDPISGHVSLYWYRQALGQGPEFLTYFNYEAQQDKSGLPNDRFSAERPEGSISTLTIQRTEQRDSAMYRCASSQTGELFFGEGSRLTVL.

The chain links TRBV5-1 to TRBJ1-3; D may be TRBD1 (6 bases). The germline V gene has CDR1 SGHRS and CDR2 YFSETQ. V lost 3 bases and J 0 bases, leaving 16 bases between the germline ends. There are 17 residues in the CDR3. CDR3 in amino acids: CASSWTASTPSGNTIYF. CDR3 nucleotide sequence: TGCGCCAGCAGCTGGACAGCGTCAACCCCCTCTGGAAACACCATATATTTT.

The genes are TRBV6-5 and TRBJ1-4; 9 nucleotides match TRBD1. The junction had 4 bases not matched to a gene; V was cut back by 0 bases and J by 8 bases. CDR3 length equals 15 residues. The germline gives CDR1 MNHEY, CDR2 SVGAGI. This CDR3 is CASSYSPTGGEKLFF. CDR3 sequence (DNA): TGTGCCAGCAGTTACTCCCCGACAGGGGGGGAAAAACTGTTTTTT.

The genes are TRBV5-4 and TRBJ2-5; 7 bases agree with TRBD1. Germline V gives CDR1 SGHNT, CDR2 YYREEE (reference sequence). After removal of 2 bases from V and 7 bases from J, the junction contained 5 bases not matched to a gene. The length of the CDR3 is 13 residues. This chain's CDR3 is CASSFQGDGTQYF. CDR3 nucleotide sequence: TGTGCCAGCAGCTTCCAGGGGGATGGGACCCAGTACTTC.

V usage is TRBV19 and J usage is TRBJ1-2; unclear D gene. The CDR3 totals 14 residues. CDR1 and CDR2 from the germline V gene are LNHDA and SQIVND (reference sequence). V was pared by 0 bases and J by 5 bases, with 10 bases between. CDR3 in DNA: TGTGCCAGTAGTATAGATCGCAACGGGTATGGCTACACCTTC. It codes for CASSIDRNGYGYTF.

There are a few counts of this clone. V gene TRBV28 combines with J gene TRBJ1-1; 9 positions match TRBD1. The CDR3 is made up of 11 amino acids. Per the germline V gene, CDR1 is MDHEN and CDR2 is SYDVKM. Trimming took 6 bases from V and 11 from J; bases not matched to a gene: 4. The CDR3 spells CASRQGAQAFF. Written as DNA, the CDR3 is TGTGCCAGCAGACAGGGGGCGCAGGCTTTCTTT.

The chain uses TRBV7-8 and TRBJ2-1; 12 bases map to TRBD2. This CDR3 has 16 residues. V shed 5 bases, J shed 9 bases, and the junction held 11 bases outside the gene matches. The germline gives CDR1 SGHVS, CDR2 FQNEAQ. The CDR3 sequence is CASSPGLAGTQGEQFF. For the CDR3, the DNA is TGTGCCAGCAGCCCTGGACTAGCGGGGACCCAAGGTGAGCAGTTCTTC.

Regarding this clone: Germline is not matched at one junction end, which may reflect a read error. The J gene is TRBJ1-1, the V gene TRBV29-1; 7 nucleotides line up with TRBD1. From germline, CDR1 is SQVTM and CDR2 ANQGSEA. CDR3 length: 10 amino acids. Here the CDR3 DNA reads TGCAGCGTTAAAGACAGGGCGGCTTTCTTT. Translated: CSVKDRAAFF. Complete variable domain (other parts from reference TRBV29-1 and TRBJ1-1): SAVISQKPSRDICQRGTSLTIQCQVDSQVTMMFWYRQQPGQSLTLIATANQGSEATYESGFVIDKFPISRPNLTFSTLTVSNMSPEDSSIYLCSVKDRAAFFGQGTRLTVV.

This clone showed up just a few times. This sequence joins TRBV5-6 and TRBJ2-5; tentatively, D is TRBD1 (7 bases). Germline V gene lookup returns CDR1 SGHDT and CDR2 YYEEEE. This CDR3 spans 15 amino acids. Trimming removed 4 bases at V and 5 bases at J, with 18 bases between. The CDR3 region is CASSRTQGGGETQYF. CDR3 nucleotides: TGTGCCAGCAGCCGGACGCAGGGGGGTGGGGAGACCCAGTACTTC.

This chain joins TRBV28 and TRBJ2-5, with no clear D. The CDR3 consists of 12 residues. Germline CDR1 is MDHEN and CDR2 is SYDVKM. V was cut by 7 bases and J by 4 bases, with 10 bases left in between. CDR3 sequence reads: CASNRLRETQYF. In DNA form, the CDR3 reads TGTGCCAGCAATCGACTTCGAGAGACCCAGTACTTC.

The DNA of the CDR3 is TGTGCCAGCAGCCAAGGAGGAGGGGGCCATGAGCAGTTCTTC. Translation gives CASSQGGGGHEQFF. The chain combines TRBV3-1 (or the pseudogene TRBV3-2) with TRBJ2-1; the D gene is possibly TRBD1 (7 bases). CDR1 and CDR2 (germline): LGHDT, YNNKEL (reference sequence). The V end lost 1 base, the J end lost 8 bases, and 12 bases lay between the germline ends. The CDR3 spans 14 residues.

The rearrangement links TRBV2 to TRBJ2-1; unclear D gene. Looked up from germline, CDR1 is SNHLY and CDR2 is FYNNEI. There are 12 residues in the CDR3. The CDR3 here is CANSRVYNEQFF. In DNA, the CDR3 is TGTGCTAATTCTCGGGTCTACAATGAGCAGTTCTTC.

The CDR3 DNA follows: TGTGCCAGCCGACAGAACACCGGGGAGCTGTTTTTT. Encoded protein: CASRQNTGELFF. The chain recombines TRBV6-5 with TRBJ2-2; D not resolved. Germline V lookup: CDR1 MNHEY, CDR2 SVGAGI. This CDR3 is 12 amino acids long. Trimming left V 8 bases short and J 1 base short, with 5 bases between.

The V and J genes are TRBV5-1 and TRBJ1-1, with 7 bases identical to TRBD1. The CDR3 has 14 residues. The germline gives CDR1 SGHRS, CDR2 YFSETQ. Losses at the gene ends were 4 bases for V and 3 bases for J; bases not matched to a gene: 6. As DNA, the CDR3 is TGCGCCAGCAGCGGGGGACAGAGAGACACTGAAGCTTTCTTT. This gives the protein CASSGGQRDTEAFF.

The rearrangement links TRBV7-9 to TRBJ1-1; 9 positions agree with TRBD1. CDR3 length equals 14 residues. From germline, CDR1 is SEHNR and CDR2 FQNEAQ (reference sequence). V lost 5 bases and J lost 3; bases outside the gene matches: 4. Here the CDR3 reads CASSRRQGDTEAFF. The DNA of the CDR3 is TGTGCCAGCAGCCGTCGACAGGGGGACACTGAAGCTTTCTTT.

In its sample, this clone was seen once. The rearrangement uses TRBV24-1 and TRBJ1-2; 7 nucleotides align to TRBD1. CDR1 and CDR2 (germline): KGHDR, SFDVKD. V dropped 4 bases and J dropped 4; count of bases not matched to a gene: 5. The CDR3 extends over 14 amino acids. CDR3 region: CATSDQDRFYGYTF. The CDR3 DNA reads TGTGCCACCAGTGACCAGGACAGGTTCTATGGCTACACCTTC.

The V call is TRBV7-8, the J call TRBJ1-1, with D hard to call. Germline V lookup: CDR1 SGHVS, CDR2 FQNEAQ. The length of the CDR3 is 13 residues. V was cut by 2 bases and J by 2 bases, with 6 bases left in between. CDR3 amino acids: CASSLTENTEAFF. CDR3 sequence (DNA): TGTGCCAGCAGCTTAACAGAAAACACTGAAGCTTTCTTT.